These T cell receptor beta chains were read from a single sample in a study of blood T cell repertoires in COVID-19. The method was immunoSEQ multiplex PCR; TCRdb's version includes in-frame clones alone and lacks a portion of them. The repertoire holds around 250,000 clones, with around nine tenths as singletons. Sample: peripheral blood. These TCRs come from a woman aged 65 to 85 with active or convalescent COVID-19. CDR3s include the opening cysteine and the closing phenylalanine or tryptophan. The D gene is left open where the match is weak. Rows give clone size only sometimes, using once, few, many, or a class for an expanded clone.

CDR3nt | CDR3aa | j_gene | abundance | d_gene | len | v_gene
TGTGCCACTTCAGGGGAATCTAACTATGGCTACACCTTC | CATSGESNYGYTF | TRBJ1-2 | - | - | 13 | TRBV24-1
TGTGCCAGTAGTGACAGGGACAGAGGTGGCTACACCTTC | CASSDRDRGGYTF | TRBJ1-2 | - | TRBD1 | 13 | TRBV19
TGTGCCAGCAGCGGCCGACAGGGCCATCAGCCCCAGCATTTT | CASSGRQGHQPQHF | TRBJ1-5 | - | TRBD1 | 14 | TRBV5-8
TGTGCCAGCAGGTCATCCCGGGACAGGTTCTTGAGGCCCCTCCACTTT | CASRSSRDRFLRPLHF | TRBJ1-6 | - | TRBD1 | 16 | TRBV27
TGTGCCAGCAGCCAACAGGGTAGTACCGGGGAGCTGTTTTTT | CASSQQGSTGELFF | TRBJ2-2 | - | - | 14 | TRBV6-4
TGCGCCAGCAGCTACCGGACAGGGCACACTGAAGCTTTCTTT | CASSYRTGHTEAFF | TRBJ1-1 | - | TRBD1 | 14 | TRBV5-1
TGTGCCAGCACCAACCGACCCCTTCTGGGCAACACTGAAGCTTTCTTT | CASTNRPLLGNTEAFF | TRBJ1-1 | - | - | 16 | TRBV11-2
TGTGCCAGCAGCGGAGGGCCTCTCCCCTCCTACGAGCAGTACTTC | CASSGGPLPSYEQYF | TRBJ2-7 | - | - | 15 | TRBV7-2
TGTGCCAGCAGCGAGGACACCTATCAGCCCCAGCATTTT | CASSEDTYQPQHF | TRBJ1-5 | - | - | 13 | TRBV7-2
TGTGCCAGCAGCGTCAGGGGGCTGGCGGAAGCTTTCTTT | CASSVRGLAEAFF | TRBJ1-1 | - | TRBD1 | 13 | TRBV7-9
TGTGCCAGCAGTGAAGGACAGACCAATTATGGCTACACCTTC | CASSEGQTNYGYTF | TRBJ1-2 | - | - | 14 | TRBV2
TGTGCCAGCAGTTACCCCAGGACTAACTATGGCTACACCTTC | CASSYPRTNYGYTF | TRBJ1-2 | - | - | 14 | TRBV6-2/TRBV6-3
TGCGCCAGCAGCCAGGGACAGGGCGGGGGGAACACCGGGGAGCTGTTTTTT | CASSQGQGGGNTGELFF | TRBJ2-2 | few | TRBD1 | 17 | TRBV4-3
TGTGCCAGCAGCCTAGGAGGGAATTCACCCCTCCACTTT | CASSLGGNSPLHF | TRBJ1-6 | once | - | 13 | TRBV9
TGTGCCCGGGGGGAGCTGTTTTTT | CARGELFF | TRBJ2-2 | - | - | 8 | TRBV19
TGTGCCAGCACCCGGGGGGGGGCGATAAGTACTGAGCAGTTCTTC | CASTRGGAISTEQFF | TRBJ2-1 | - | TRBD2 | 15 | TRBV11-2
TGTGCCAGCTCACCCGACAGGGGAAGCCAGCCCCAGCATTTT | CASSPDRGSQPQHF | TRBJ1-5 | - | TRBD1 | 14 | TRBV18
TGTGCCAGCTCACCACCACAAACTGAAGCTTTCTTT | CASSPPQTEAFF | TRBJ1-1 | - | - | 12 | TRBV18
TGTGCCAGCAGCCACAACTCCTACGAGCAGTACTTC | CASSHNSYEQYF | TRBJ2-7 | once | - | 12 | TRBV7-9
TGTGCCTCGCGACTTTCTAATTCACCCCTCCACTTT | CASRLSNSPLHF | TRBJ1-6 | - | - | 12 | TRBV19
TGTGCCAGTGCCGGACAGGCGTCCACAGATACGCAGTATTTT | CASAGQASTDTQYF | TRBJ2-3 | - | TRBD1 | 14 | TRBV19
TGTGCCAGCTCACCAGGCTCTGAAGCTTTCTTT | CASSPGSEAFF | TRBJ1-1 | - | - | 11 | TRBV18
TGTGCCAGTAGTCCGCCGGGTTACACTGAAGCTTTCTTT | CASSPPGYTEAFF | TRBJ1-1 | - | - | 13 | TRBV19
TGCGCCAGCAGCCAAGATGGCGGGGGGTACTACGAGCAGTACTTC | CASSQDGGGYYEQYF | TRBJ2-7 | - | TRBD2 | 15 | TRBV4-1
TGTGCCAGCAGTGAAGCATGGGCCTCACGAGATGGCTACACCTTC | CASSEAWASRDGYTF | TRBJ1-2 | - | - | 15 | TRBV6-1
TGTGCCAGCAGTCGGGGGGGCGTACAGCCCCAGCATTTT | CASSRGGVQPQHF | TRBJ1-5 | - | - | 13 | TRBV6-5
TGTGCCAGCAGCTCGCTTGAGGGAAATGAGCAGTTCTTC | CASSSLEGNEQFF | TRBJ2-1 | - | - | 13 | TRBV9
TGCGCCAGCAGCTTAAGGACAGGAGGCACCGGGGAGCTGTTTTTT | CASSLRTGGTGELFF | TRBJ2-2 | - | TRBD1 | 15 | TRBV5-1
TGTGCCAGCAACCGAGAGGGACTAGCGGGGAAAGAGAACACCGGGGAGCTGTTTTTT | CASNREGLAGKENTGELFF | TRBJ2-2 | - | TRBD2 | 19 | TRBV9
TGTGCCAGCAGCCAACCCGACAGGGTAGCGGGGAATGAGCAGTTCTTC | CASSQPDRVAGNEQFF | TRBJ2-1 | - | - | 16 | TRBV3-1/TRBV3-2
TGCGCCAGCAGCCAAGAGAGTAGCAGGGACTACGAGCAGTACTTC | CASSQESSRDYEQYF | TRBJ2-7 | - | - | 15 | TRBV4-3
TGTGCCAGCAGCCTTAGGACTAGCGGCACAGATACGCAGTATTTT | CASSLRTSGTDTQYF | TRBJ2-3 | - | TRBD2 | 15 | TRBV3-1/TRBV3-2
TGTGCCAGCAGCTTAGCCCCTAGGATGAGACCGACCCAGTACTTC | CASSLAPRMRPTQYF | TRBJ2-5 | - | - | 15 | TRBV7-2
TGCGCCAGCAGCTTGGCTGGCCCCTACGAGCAGTACTTC | CASSLAGPYEQYF | TRBJ2-7 | - | - | 13 | TRBV5-1
TGTGCCAGTAGTGCAGTTCAGGGGGAGAGAGCTTTCTTT | CASSAVQGERAFF | TRBJ1-1 | few | TRBD1 | 13 | TRBV19
TGTGCCAGCAGTTGCGCGGATCAGCTCGACCAGCCCCAGCATTTT | CASSCADQLDQPQHF | TRBJ1-5 | - | - | 15 | TRBV27
TGTGCCAGCTCAGTACAGGGTGTGGGAGATACGCAGTATTTT | CASSVQGVGDTQYF | TRBJ2-3 | - | - | 14 | TRBV18
TGTGCCAGCAGCCCGGCCGGGGGGGATGGCTACACCTTC | CASSPAGGDGYTF | TRBJ1-2 | - | - | 13 | TRBV9
TGTGCCAGCAGCTTCCGGACAGGGATGATGAACACTGAAGCTTTCTTT | CASSFRTGMMNTEAFF | TRBJ1-1 | - | TRBD1 | 16 | TRBV14
TGTGCCAGCAGCTTCCACAGGGAAGCAGAGACCCAGTACTTC | CASSFHREAETQYF | TRBJ2-5 | - | - | 14 | TRBV7-8
TGTGCCAGCAGCCGATCCCGGGGGGTTCGGGAGACCCAGTACTTC | CASSRSRGVRETQYF | TRBJ2-5 | - | TRBD2 | 15 | TRBV3-1/TRBV3-2
TGTGCCAGCAGTATGGGGGCAGGGCATGGCTACACCTTC | CASSMGAGHGYTF | TRBJ1-2 | many | - | 13 | TRBV12-3/TRBV12-4
TGTGCCAGCAGCTTTAGGACGGACAGATCCTACGAGCAGTACTTC | CASSFRTDRSYEQYF | TRBJ2-7 | once | - | 15 | TRBV7-8
TGTGCCAGTAGTAGCGGGACGAACACTGAAGCTTTCTTT | CASSSGTNTEAFF | TRBJ1-1 | - | - | 13 | TRBV19
TGCGCCAGCAGCCAAGATCCCGGCCGACAACGGGAAAAACTGTTTTTT | CASSQDPGRQREKLFF | TRBJ1-4 | - | - | 16 | TRBV4-3
TGTGCCAGCAGCCAGTCGAATAGGGGGACTGAAGCTTTCTTT | CASSQSNRGTEAFF | TRBJ1-1 | many | - | 14 | TRBV3-1/TRBV3-2
TGTGCCAGCAGCTTAGAGGGAGGGGGGGATACGCAGTATTTT | CASSLEGGGDTQYF | TRBJ2-3 | - | - | 14 | TRBV7-2
TGTGCCAGCAGTCCCTATCGAGAGAGTACTTCACCCCTCCACTTT | CASSPYRESTSPLHF | TRBJ1-6 | - | - | 15 | TRBV6-2/TRBV6-3
TGTGCCAGTAGCTTCCTAAGCTCCTACGAGCAGTACTTC | CASSFLSSYEQYF | TRBJ2-7 | - | - | 13 | TRBV19
TGCGCCAGCAGCCCAACCGGGAGGCTGGATGGCTACACCTTC | CASSPTGRLDGYTF | TRBJ1-2 | - | - | 14 | TRBV4-3
TGCGCCAGCAGCCCAAGCGGCATGGAAAAACTGTTTTTT | CASSPSGMEKLFF | TRBJ1-4 | - | - | 13 | TRBV4-3
TGCAGCGTTGAAACGGTTAATACGCAGTATTTT | CSVETVNTQYF | TRBJ2-3 | - | - | 11 | TRBV29-1
TGTGCCAGCAGTCCGGACAGGTATCCCTACGAGCAGTACTTC | CASSPDRYPYEQYF | TRBJ2-7 | - | TRBD1 | 14 | TRBV7-2
TGCAGTGCTAGTGCCGACAGGGGGCGTGATGAAGCTTTCTTT | CSASADRGRDEAFF | TRBJ1-1 | - | TRBD1 | 14 | TRBV20-1
TGTGCCAGCAGTTCTGAGAGGGGGCTTGGCGAGCAGTACTTC | CASSSERGLGEQYF | TRBJ2-7 | - | TRBD1 | 14 | TRBV6-5
TGTGCCAGCTCACCACCGAGGGCCTACTACACCTTC | CASSPPRAYYTF | TRBJ1-2 | - | - | 12 | TRBV18
TGTGCCAGCAGTCGAACCGGAGGTGCTTTCTTT | CASSRTGGAFF | TRBJ1-1 | - | - | 11 | TRBV12-3/TRBV12-4
TGTGCCAGCAGCTCCCGGGGGTTAACGGGACTCTCCTACGAGCAGTACTTC | CASSSRGLTGLSYEQYF | TRBJ2-7 | - | - | 17 | TRBV7-9